The next 28 T cell receptor beta chains were all read from a single sample in a study of response to subunit inactivated influenza vaccine. TCRdb re-called the RT-PCR reads through MiXCR, storing one row per CDR3 protein. This table has just under 250,000 distinct CDR3 sequences, 9% to 15% appearing once. The source was non-naive T cells sorted from PBMCs, collected around 14 days before vaccination. The receptors stem from a man aged 45-60 years who received an inactivated influenza vaccine.

This clonotype came up many times. The gene calls are TRBV20-1 and TRBJ2-7; TRBD2 agrees at 11 bases. The CDR3 length is 15 residues. J lost 1 base, V lost 6 bases, and 8 bases had no gene match. The germline V gene encodes CDR1 DFQATT and CDR2 SNEGSKA (reference sequence). CDR3 residues: CSASPSGGSSYEQYF. CDR3 DNA: TGCAGTGCGAGCCCTAGCGGGGGGTCGTCCTACGAGCAGTACTTC.

This clonotype was seen repeatedly, ten times or more. DNA of the CDR3: TGTGCCAGCAGCAGATACAGGGGAAACACCATATATTTT. Translating gives CASSRYRGNTIYF. J is TRBJ1-3 and V is TRBV11-2, with D possibly TRBD1 on 5 matching bases. Trimming took 5 bases from V and 4 from J, leaving 9 bases between them. The CDR3 is made up of 13 amino acids. Germline CDR1 reads SGHAT; CDR2 reads FQNNGV.

V and J are TRBV5-1 and TRBJ2-3, with 10 bases identical to TRBD2. Germline V gene sequence: CDR1 SGHRS, CDR2 YFSETQ. J lost 2 bases, V lost 0 bases, and 6 bases had no gene match. There are 17 residues in the CDR3. CDR3 sequence (DNA): TGCGCCAGCAGCTTGGGGACTAGCGGACCTATCACAGATACGCAGTATTTT. As protein: CASSLGTSGPITDTQYF.

This clonotype was seen only a few times. The chain combines TRBV9 with TRBJ2-2, with D perhaps TRBD2 (6 bases). CDR3 length: 14 residues. Looked up from germline, CDR1 is SGDLS and CDR2 is YYNGEE. V lost 4 bases and J 6 bases, leaving 13 bases between the germline ends. CDR3 bases: TGTGCCAGCAGCCCCGGAGGGGCGCCCGGGGAGCTGTTTTTT. This encodes CASSPGGAPGELFF.

This clonotype occurred many times. The chain couples TRBV5-1 to TRBJ1-1; 7 bases line up with TRBD1. V lost 0 bases to trimming and J lost 8 bases; unmatched junction nucleotides: 4. The germline V gene has CDR1 SGHRS and CDR2 YFSETQ. The CDR3 spans 13 residues. Here the CDR3 DNA reads TGCGCCAGCAGCTTGGTTTGGGACAGCGAAGCTTTCTTT. The encoded protein is CASSLVWDSEAFF.

This clonotype was counted at least ten times. This chain links TRBV7-6 with TRBJ2-3, with a weak D call TRBD2 (5 bases). V shed 6 bases and J shed 4 bases, with 11 bases lying between them. CDR1 and CDR2 from the germline V gene are SGHVS and FNYEAQ. This CDR3 has 13 residues. The CDR3, as DNA: TGTGCCAGCAGGGGCGTGGGAGCAGATACGCAGTATTTT. Protein product: CASRGVGADTQYF.

A few counts support this clonotype. The chain is built from TRBV7-2 and TRBJ2-5; D gene ambiguous. The CDR3 length is 12 residues. Germline values: CDR1 SGHTA, CDR2 FQGNSA. V was trimmed by 1 base and J by 5 bases, leaving 5 bases between them. Written as DNA, the CDR3 is TGTGCCAGCAGCTTAGATGGGGAGACCCAGTACTTC. Protein product: CASSLDGETQYF. The full variable domain, completed using reference TRBV7-2 and TRBJ2-5, is GAGVSQSPSNKVTEKGKDVELRCDPISGHTALYWYRQSLGQGLEFLIYFQGNSAPDKSGLPSDRFSAERTGGSVSTLTIQRTQQEDSAVYLCASSLDGETQYFGPGTRLLVL.

This clonotype was seen repeatedly, ten times or more. The CDR3 protein is CASSSLGGNRRDTF. Here the CDR3 DNA reads TGCGCCAGCAGCTCCCTGGGGGGTAACCGCCGTGACACCTTC. The chain couples TRBV5-1 to TRBJ1-2; TRBD1 is a possible D gene (5 bases). V was clipped by 3 bases and J by 12 bases, with 21 bases between them. The CDR3 is 14 residues long. CDR1 SGHRS and CDR2 YFSETQ come from the germline V gene.

This chain joins TRBV4-2 and TRBJ2-1, with D unclear. The CDR3 is 15 amino acids. The germline gives CDR1 LGHNA, CDR2 YNFKEQ. V dropped 1 base and J dropped 8 bases, with 15 bases sitting between them. This chain's CDR3 is CASSQGRLISYEQFF. The CDR3 nucleotides are TGTGCCAGCAGCCAAGGGCGTCTAATCAGCTATGAGCAGTTCTTC.

The genes are TRBV20-1 and TRBJ2-7, with D maybe TRBD2 (5 bases). V lost 3 bases, J lost 3 bases, and 12 bases lay in between. CDR3 length equals 13 residues. Germline values: CDR1 DFQATT, CDR2 SNEGSKA (reference sequence). The CDR3 sequence: CSARGRTYYEQYF. The CDR3 nucleotides are TGCAGTGCTAGGGGCAGGACTTACTACGAGCAGTACTTC.

In its sample, this clonotype was seen a few times. The V gene is TRBV28, the J gene TRBJ2-3; D perhaps matches TRBD2 (5 bases). CDR1 is MDHEN and CDR2 is SYDVKM in the germline V gene. V dropped 5 bases and J dropped 10 bases, with 13 bases sitting between them. CDR3 length: 12 amino acids. The CDR3 spells CASSIRRDAQYF. The CDR3 coding sequence is TGTGCCAGCAGTATCCGCCGGGATGCGCAGTATTTT.

V usage is TRBV6-2 or TRBV6-3 and J usage is TRBJ2-7; D perhaps matches TRBD1 (5 bases). This CDR3 is built from 17 residues. CDR1 MNHEY and CDR2 SVGEGT come from the germline V gene. V was pared by 2 bases and J by 0 bases, with 17 bases between. The DNA for the CDR3 is TGTGCCAGCAGTTACCCCCAGGGCCGCCGCCTCTCCTACGAGCAGTACTTC. This gives the protein CASSYPQGRRLSYEQYF.

This clonotype was counted only a few times. The chain has TRBV11-1 and TRBJ2-6; TRBD2 is a possible D gene (6 bases). The CDR3 contains 20 residues. Per the germline V gene, CDR1 is SGHAT and CDR2 is FQDESV (reference sequence). The ends were cut back, 6 bases at V and 2 bases at J, with 26 bases in the middle. The CDR3 coding sequence is TGTGCCAGCAGTCCGCCGGGACTTCCTTCTCTGGCTCCTGGGGCCAACGTCCTGACTTTC. Its translation is CASSPPGLPSLAPGANVLTF.

The CDR3 sequence: CASSWVEGVNSPLHF. Here the CDR3 DNA reads TGTGCCAGCAGTTGGGTGGAAGGGGTTAATTCACCCCTCCACTTT. The rearrangement links TRBV6-5 to TRBJ1-6; D may be TRBD1 (5 bases). The germline V and J ends were trimmed by 4 bases and 6 bases, with 13 bases remaining between them. CDR3 length: 15 amino acids. Germline loops: CDR1 MNHEY, CDR2 SVGAGI.

This clonotype was counted a few times. This rearrangement joins TRBV29-1 to TRBJ1-2, with a possible D match to TRBD1 (5 bases). Between the trimmed V and J ends, which lost 7 bases and 4 bases, there was a span of 16 bases. The CDR3 has 13 residues. Germline CDR1 SQVTM, CDR2 ANQGSEA. CDR3 residues: CSASPSGRYGYTF. Written as DNA, the CDR3 is TGCAGCGCTTCCCCATCGGGACGCTATGGCTACACCTTC.

This clonotype was found a few times. The J gene is TRBJ2-7, the V gene TRBV18; 8 bases map to TRBD1. Looked up from germline, CDR1 is KGHSH and CDR2 is LQKENI. The CDR3 has 13 amino acids. V shed 5 bases, J shed 4 bases, and the junction held 4 bases outside the gene matches. CDR3 sequence: CASSSRTGYEQYF. CDR3 nucleotides: TGTGCCAGCTCATCCCGGACAGGGTACGAGCAGTACTTC. The full variable domain, completed using reference TRBV18 and TRBJ2-7, is NAGVMQNPRHLVRRRGQEARLRCSPMKGHSHVYWYRQLPEEGLKFMVYLQKENIIDESGMPKERFSAEFPKEGPSILRIQQVVRGDSAAYFCASSSRTGYEQYFGPGTRLTVT.

The chain is built from TRBV5-1 and TRBJ2-3; maybe TRBD2 (7 bases). Germline lookup yields CDR1 SGHRS and CDR2 YFSETQ. The CDR3 has 16 amino acids. The V end was cut by 7 bases, the J end by 4 bases, with 22 bases between. The CDR3, as DNA: TGCGCCAGCCGCTCCGGAGAGGGGGGGCCGTCAGATACGCAGTATTTT. Its translation: CASRSGEGGPSDTQYF.

This clonotype was seen only a few times. The chain recombines TRBV2 with TRBJ2-7, with no clear D. The ends were cut back, 6 bases at V and 3 bases at J, with 18 bases in the middle. This CDR3 has 15 residues. The germline CDR1 and CDR2 sequences are SNHLY and FYNNEI. As DNA, the CDR3 is TGTGCCAGCAGCGACTTCGGTGGTGGCCTCTACGAGCAGTACTTC. This codes for CASSDFGGGLYEQYF.

This clonotype occurred many times. The J gene is TRBJ1-6, the V gene TRBV28; D possibly corresponds to TRBD1 (5 bases). This CDR3 has 15 amino acids. Germline CDR1 MDHEN, CDR2 SYDVKM. Between the trimmed V and J ends, which lost 4 bases and 6 bases, there was a span of 13 bases. The CDR3 DNA follows: TGTGCCAGCAGTTCTGTGGGACGGGTTAATTCACCCCTCCACTTT. It yields the protein CASSSVGRVNSPLHF.

This clonotype appeared many times. The chain joins TRBV5-1 to TRBJ1-1, with D uncertain. Germline V lookup: CDR1 SGHRS, CDR2 YFSETQ. The germline V and J ends were trimmed by 0 bases and 5 bases, with 11 bases remaining between them. The CDR3 contains 14 residues. The CDR3 nucleotides read TGCGCCAGCAGCTTGGAGCCTTCTCGGACTGAAGCTTTCTTT. Translation: CASSLEPSRTEAFF.

The chain combines TRBV10-1 with TRBJ2-7, with D unclear. This CDR3 contains 14 residues. The germline V and J ends were trimmed by 2 bases and 2 bases, with 10 bases remaining between them. Germline V gene data show CDR1 as WNHNN and CDR2 as SYGVQD (reference sequence). The CDR3 protein is CASSEVFRPYEQYF. In DNA form, the CDR3 reads TGCGCCAGCAGTGAGGTATTCCGACCCTACGAGCAGTACTTC.

In its sample, this clonotype was seen a few times. The CDR3 coding sequence is TGTGCCACCCGGAGTCAACAGGGGAAGAACACTGAAGCTTTCTTT. Translated, it gives CATRSQQGKNTEAFF. The chain is built from TRBV2 and TRBJ1-1; 7 positions match TRBD1. The germline V gene has CDR1 SNHLY and CDR2 FYNNEI. The CDR3 length is 15 residues. J lost 1 base, V lost 10 bases, and 12 bases had no gene match.

This clonotype was recorded many times. V is TRBV7-8 and J is TRBJ2-3; the match to TRBD2 covers 9 bases. This CDR3 comprises 17 residues. The ends lost 3 bases at V and 2 bases at J; junction bases unmatched: 9. CDR1 SGHVS and CDR2 FQNEAQ come from the germline V gene. This CDR3 is CASSLDLGLADTDTQYF. CDR3 in DNA: TGTGCCAGCAGCTTGGACCTGGGACTAGCTGACACAGATACGCAGTATTTT.

This chain connects TRBV7-9 to TRBJ1-2, with TRBD1 identical over 9 bases. CDR1 is SEHNR and CDR2 is FQNEAQ in the germline V gene (reference sequence). The J segment lost 0 bases and the V segment lost 5 bases, leaving 7 bases of the junction unmatched. The CDR3 is made up of 16 amino acids. Here the CDR3 reads CASSASGTGPNYGYTF. CDR3 DNA sequence: TGTGCCAGCAGCGCATCCGGGACAGGGCCTAACTATGGCTACACCTTC.

This rearrangement joins TRBV4-2 to TRBJ2-3; D not certain. Per germline, CDR1 LGHNA and CDR2 YNFKEQ. CDR3 size: 15 residues. Trimming pared 0 bases from V and 5 bases from J, leaving 12 bases between. The CDR3 spells CASSQDVLSEDTQYF. The CDR3 coding sequence is TGTGCCAGCAGCCAAGATGTGCTATCTGAAGATACGCAGTATTTT.

The gene calls are TRBV5-1 and TRBJ2-4, with D perhaps TRBD2 (6 bases). Germline V CDR1 and CDR2: SGHRS, YFSETQ. V shed 4 bases and J shed 2 bases, with 10 bases lying between them. The CDR3 sequence is 14 residues long. The CDR3 DNA sequence: TGCGCCAGCAGCCCGGGGAGGACCAAAAACATTCAGTACTTC. Its translation: CASSPGRTKNIQYF.

In its sample, this clonotype was seen a few times. J is TRBJ2-7 and V is TRBV20-1; either TRBD1 or TRBD2 may fit D (5 bases each). Trimming removed 0 bases at V and 3 bases at J, with 15 bases between. This CDR3 is 15 amino acids long. Germline V gene data show CDR1 as DFQATT and CDR2 as SNEGSKA (reference sequence). The chain's CDR3 is CSAREGRIGGYEQYF. The CDR3 DNA is TGCAGTGCTAGAGAGGGGCGGATTGGAGGCTACGAGCAGTACTTC.

This chain joins TRBV20-1 and TRBJ2-5, with 9 bases aligning to TRBD1. Germline V gene sequence: CDR1 DFQATT, CDR2 SNEGSKA (reference sequence). Unmatched junction bases numbered 8, after V lost 3 bases and J lost 0 bases. This CDR3 spans 16 amino acids. This CDR3 is CSARENRDRDQETQYF. CDR3 nucleotide sequence: TGCAGTGCTAGGGAGAACCGGGACAGGGACCAAGAGACCCAGTACTTC.